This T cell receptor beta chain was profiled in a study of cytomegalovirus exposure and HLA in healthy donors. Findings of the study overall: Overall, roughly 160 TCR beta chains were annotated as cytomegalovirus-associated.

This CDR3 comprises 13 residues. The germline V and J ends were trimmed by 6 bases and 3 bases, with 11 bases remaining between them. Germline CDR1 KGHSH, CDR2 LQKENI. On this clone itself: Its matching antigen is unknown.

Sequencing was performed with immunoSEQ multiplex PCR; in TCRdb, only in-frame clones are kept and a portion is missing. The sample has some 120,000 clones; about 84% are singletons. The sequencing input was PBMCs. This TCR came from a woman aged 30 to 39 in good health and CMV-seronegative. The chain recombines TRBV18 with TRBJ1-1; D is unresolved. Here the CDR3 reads CASSLGGDTEAFF. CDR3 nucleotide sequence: TGTGCCAGCTCGTTGGGCGGGGACACTGAAGCTTTCTTT.